Listed here are 22 T cell receptor beta chains from one sample, sequenced in a study of T cell repertoires in cytomegalovirus infection. From the reads, TCRdb called clonotypes with MiXCR, one entry per CDR3 protein. Of some 320,000 distinct CDR3 sequences in the sample, 9.5% were seen once. Sequencing used PBMCs. Every receptor here comes from a human donor in good health (CMV status not recorded). Some clones in this sample may be carry-over from other donors' samples.

This clonotype was counted many times. The chain joins TRBV12-3 or TRBV12-4 to TRBJ1-1; D uncertain. The CDR3 is 15 residues long. V lost 3 bases, J lost 3 bases, and 14 bases lay in between. CDR3: CASSFSGRRYTEAFF. The CDR3 DNA reads as TGTGCCAGCAGTTTTTCCGGCCGACGTTACACTGAAGCTTTCTTT.

This clonotype has just a few counts. The chain couples TRBV12-3 or TRBV12-4 to TRBJ2-4, with D perhaps matching TRBD1 (7 bases). Trimming removed 3 bases from V and 0 bases from J, with 15 bases in between. This CDR3 is built from 17 residues. The CDR3 DNA sequence: TGTGCCAGCAGTTTGAACGCGGGACAGTTAGCCAAAAACATTCAGTACTTC. This sequence encodes CASSLNAGQLAKNIQYF.

This clonotype was seen many times. The chain is built from TRBV7-2 and TRBJ2-5; D is possibly TRBD2 (6 bases). Germline CDR1 SGHTA, CDR2 FQGNSA. CDR3 length: 13 residues. V gave up 2 bases and J gave up 5 bases, with 9 bases separating them. The CDR3 bases are TGTGCCAGCAGCTTAAGACTAGTGGAGACCCAGTACTTC. This encodes CASSLRLVETQYF. The whole variable domain, remainder taken from reference TRBV7-2 and TRBJ2-5, is GAGVSQSPSNKVTEKGKDVELRCDPISGHTALYWYRQSLGQGLEFLIYFQGNSAPDKSGLPSDRFSAERTGGSVSTLTIQRTQQEDSAVYLCASSLRLVETQYFGPGTRLLVL.

This clonotype was seen ten or more times. The CDR3 reads CASNVRPGGNTEAFF. The CDR3 bases are TGTGCCAGCAACGTACGGCCTGGGGGAAACACTGAAGCTTTCTTT. The chain combines TRBV5-6 with TRBJ1-1, with a tentative D call TRBD1 (5 bases). The CDR3 loop spans 15 amino acids. Trimming cost V 6 bases and J 2 bases, with 17 bases left between them. Per germline, CDR1 SGHDT and CDR2 YYEEEE.

This clonotype was seen many times. The chain combines TRBV7-2 with TRBJ1-2; D is uncertain. Per the germline V gene, CDR1 is SGHTA and CDR2 is FQGNSA. Trimming took 3 bases from V and 4 from J, leaving 9 bases between them. The CDR3 contains 13 residues. As DNA, the CDR3 is TGTGCCAGCAGCTTGAACAGCGGCTATGGCTACACCTTC. It codes for CASSLNSGYGYTF.

This clonotype came up many times. This rearrangement joins TRBV7-2 to TRBJ2-3; TRBD2 matches at 7 bases. The V segment lost 1 base and the J segment 1 base; nucleotides outside the gene matches: 8. Germline CDR1 reads SGHTA; CDR2 reads FQGNSA. This CDR3 has 17 residues. The CDR3 DNA reads as TGTGCCAGCAGCTTAGTGGTGCGGCTAGCGGGCACAGATACGCAGTATTTT. Translated, it gives CASSLVVRLAGTDTQYF.

The gene calls are TRBV7-2 and TRBJ2-3; D is uncertain. CDR1 SGHTA and CDR2 FQGNSA come from the germline V gene. Trimming removed 7 bases from V and 10 bases from J, with 9 bases in between. This CDR3 region has 10 residues. The CDR3 here is CASTWDAQYF. For the CDR3, the DNA is TGTGCCAGCACCTGGGATGCGCAGTATTTT. Combining the CDR3 with reference TRBV7-2 and TRBJ2-3 gives the whole variable domain GAGVSQSPSNKVTEKGKDVELRCDPISGHTALYWYRQSLGQGLEFLIYFQGNSAPDKSGLPSDRFSAERTGGSVSTLTIQRTQQEDSAVYLCASTWDAQYFGPGTRLTVL.

The chain links TRBV2 to TRBJ2-1, with D tentatively TRBD2 (6 bases). The V end was cut by 3 bases, the J end by 0 bases, with 9 bases between. The CDR3 totals 15 residues. The germline gives CDR1 SNHLY, CDR2 FYNNEI. As DNA, the CDR3 is TGTGCCAGCAGTGATAGCGGAGGCTCCTACAATGAGCAGTTCTTC. This gives the protein CASSDSGGSYNEQFF.

The sample holds a few counts of this clonotype. The V and J genes are TRBV7-2 and TRBJ2-3, with D hard to call. The germline V gene encodes CDR1 SGHTA and CDR2 FQGNSA. The CDR3 length is 9 residues. The V and J ends lost 5 bases and 7 bases respectively, with 1 base between them. Here the CDR3 reads CASSHTQYF. The CDR3 DNA is TGTGCCAGCAGCCATACGCAGTATTTT.

This clonotype was seen more than once but under ten times. The gene calls are TRBV5-1 and TRBJ2-5, with TRBD1 identical over 9 bases. CDR1 and CDR2 from the germline V gene are SGHRS and YFSETQ. The CDR3 covers 16 residues. V lost 0 bases to trimming and J lost 1 base; unmatched junction nucleotides: 4. The chain's CDR3 is CASSLDGTGIQETQYF. The CDR3 nucleotides read TGCGCCAGCAGCTTGGATGGGACAGGGATCCAAGAGACCCAGTACTTC.

In its sample, this clonotype was seen many times. The chain has TRBV2 and TRBJ2-3; D remains ambiguous. This CDR3 has 16 amino acids. V was trimmed by 0 bases and J by 5 bases, leaving 15 bases between them. CDR1 SNHLY and CDR2 FYNNEI come from the germline V gene. DNA for the CDR3: TGTGCCAGCAGTGAAGCGCTTACGGAGTATAGAGATACGCAGTATTTT. It encodes CASSEALTEYRDTQYF. Full variable domain (outside the CDR3, taken from reference TRBV2 and TRBJ2-3): EPEVTQTPSHQVTQMGQEVILRCVPISNHLYFYWYRQILGQKVEFLVSFYNNEISEKSEIFDDQFSVERPDGSNFTLKIRSTKLEDSAMYFCASSEALTEYRDTQYFGPGTRLTVL.

This clonotype was seen many times. The chain couples TRBV7-2 to TRBJ2-6, with a tentative D call TRBD1 (5 bases). V lost 6 bases, J lost 9 bases, and 15 bases lay in between. This CDR3 has 14 amino acids. Germline assignment: CDR1 SGHTA and CDR2 FQGNSA. CDR3 nucleotides: TGTGCCAGCAGTCAAGGGGCGGCGAACAACGTCCTGACTTTC. As protein: CASSQGAANNVLTF.

This clonotype appeared a few times. CDR3 DNA sequence: TGTGCCAGCAGCTTAGTCCCCAGCAATGAGCAGTTCTTC. Its translation is CASSLVPSNEQFF. The chain couples TRBV7-3 to TRBJ2-1, with D hard to call. The V end was cut by 2 bases, the J end by 6 bases, with 8 bases between. The CDR3 is 13 residues long. Germline lookup yields CDR1 SGHTA and CDR2 FQGTGA.

This chain connects TRBV7-9 to TRBJ2-1; 10 bases align to TRBD2. This CDR3 comprises 15 residues. V lost 5 bases, J lost 5 bases, and 6 bases stayed unmatched. The germline gives CDR1 SEHNR, CDR2 FQNEAQ (reference sequence). The DNA of the CDR3 is TGTGCCAGCAGCATGCGGACTAGCGGAGACAATGAGCAGTTCTTC. Amino acid sequence: CASSMRTSGDNEQFF. Full variable domain (outside the CDR3, taken from reference TRBV7-9 and TRBJ2-1): DTGVSQNPRHKITKRGQNVTFRCDPISEHNRLYWYRQTLGQGPEFLTYFQNEAQLEKSRLLSDRFSAERPKGSFSTLEIQRTEQGDSAMYLCASSMRTSGDNEQFFGPGTRLTVL.

The chain employs TRBV6-2 or TRBV6-3 and TRBJ1-1; no definite D call. The V end was cut by 0 bases, the J end by 1 base, with 12 bases between. CDR3 size: 16 residues. Germline V gene sequence: CDR1 MNHEY, CDR2 SVGEGT. The CDR3 sequence is CASSYSEEGENTEAFF. CDR3 coding DNA: TGTGCCAGCAGTTACTCGGAGGAGGGAGAGAACACTGAAGCTTTCTTT.

The chain couples TRBV20-1 to TRBJ2-7; 7 nucleotides agree with TRBD1. The CDR3 extends over 14 amino acids. CDR1 and CDR2 (germline): DFQATT, SNEGSKA (reference sequence). Unmatched junction bases numbered 9, after V lost 3 bases and J lost 4 bases. The CDR3 region has the DNA TGCAGTGCTAGTGCAGGGGGTGCTGGTTACGAGCAGTACTTC. Protein product: CSASAGGAGYEQYF.

In this sample, this clonotype turned up a few times. The chain has TRBV6-7 and TRBJ2-1; possibly TRBD2 for D (6 bases). TRBV6-7 qualifies as an ORF whose function is uncertain. V was clipped by 5 bases and J by 4 bases, with 12 bases between them. This CDR3 spans 14 amino acids. The CDR3 DNA reads TGTGCCAGCAGTGGGAGACTAGTTTACAATGAGCAGTTCTTC. Translation gives CASSGRLVYNEQFF.

This clonotype was found many times. The CDR3: CASSRDTLYGYTF. The DNA for the CDR3 is TGTGCCAGCAGCCGGGACACTCTCTATGGCTACACCTTC. The chain employs TRBV14 and TRBJ1-2, with D possibly TRBD1 on 6 matching bases. CDR1 SGHDN and CDR2 FVKESK come from the germline V gene. The V end lost 4 bases, the J end lost 4 bases, and 10 bases lay between the germline ends. There are 13 residues in the CDR3.

The table lists this clonotype with a few counts. CDR3 protein: CASSSWTVATNEKLFF. DNA of the CDR3: TGTGCCAGCAGCTCATGGACAGTTGCAACTAATGAAAAACTGTTTTTT. V and J are TRBV7-9 and TRBJ1-4, with D perhaps matching TRBD1 (6 bases). The CDR3 covers 16 residues. CDR1 and CDR2 (germline): SEHNR, FQNEAQ (reference sequence). V was cut by 4 bases and J by 0 bases, with 12 bases left in between.

The rearrangement uses TRBV15 and TRBJ2-7; TRBD1 matches 8 bases. Per germline, CDR1 LNHNV and CDR2 YYDKDF (reference sequence). V lost 7 bases, J lost 4 bases, and 9 bases stayed unmatched. The CDR3 consists of 14 residues. The CDR3 protein is CATKERTGSYEQYF. CDR3 sequence (DNA): TGTGCCACCAAAGAACGGACAGGGTCGTACGAGCAGTACTTC.

This clonotype was counted at least ten times. V and J are TRBV7-2 and TRBJ1-5; 7 positions match TRBD1. The CDR3 has 14 amino acids. Unmatched junction bases numbered 2, after V lost 4 bases and J lost 2 bases. The germline V gene encodes CDR1 SGHTA and CDR2 FQGNSA. CDR3 residues: CASSYTGGNQPQHF. The DNA for the CDR3 is TGTGCCAGCAGCTACACAGGGGGCAATCAGCCCCAGCATTTT.

The chain recombines TRBV19 with TRBJ2-2; TRBD1 agrees at 8 bases. V lost 3 bases to trimming and J lost 7 bases; unmatched junction nucleotides: 7. Germline CDR1 LNHDA, CDR2 SQIVND (reference sequence). The CDR3 consists of 15 residues. The CDR3 is CASSMTGVRDGELFF. The CDR3, as DNA: TGTGCCAGTAGTATGACAGGGGTCAGAGACGGGGAGCTGTTTTTT.